This T cell receptor (beta chain) emerged from a study of shared clonotypes between healthy human individuals. Study observations and caveats: Sharing across four donors was highest in naive CD4 (around 5%) and lowest in memory CD8 (roughly 0.4%).

Per the germline V gene, CDR1 is MDHEN and CDR2 is SYDVKM. The CDR3 consists of 16 residues. V dropped 5 bases and J dropped 6; count of bases not matched to a gene: 11. About this clone: Its antigen is unknown.

The donors were adults (healthy and HIV-negative) with no recent acute infections or vaccinations. TCRdb's table, derived via immunoSEQ multiplex PCR, lists solely in-frame clones and lacks some. Of about 1.1 million clones listed, 75% to 80% are singletons. The sequencing sample was made of memory CD4+ T cells from PBMCs. Subset noted: CD45RA-negative fraction. J is TRBJ2-5 and V is TRBV28; 11 bases align to TRBD1. This receptor was identified in a man aged 18 to 30 in good health. Some clones in this sample may be carry-over from other donors' samples. Here the CDR3 DNA reads TGTGCCAGCAGTCTATATAGGACAGGGGGCTTTCAGACCCAGTACTTC. This gives the protein CASSLYRTGGFQTQYF.